This T cell receptor beta chain was sequenced for a study of Tregs in tolerant kidney transplant recipients. Recipients received nonmyeloablative bone marrow transplants from related graft donors, with transient mixed chimerism. CD4+CD25+CD127- Tregs, CD4+CD25- non-Tregs, CD4 and CD8 cells were sorted. Here immunoSEQ multiplex PCR was the method, and the copy in TCRdb shows in-frame clones only, minus some. The sample records around 86,000 clones, roughly 90% being singletons. This CDR3 has 15 amino acids. Germline CDR1 reads SGDLS; CDR2 reads YYNGEE. V gave up 3 bases and J gave up 4 bases; unmatched junction bases: 2.

The sequences come from CD4+ T cells from blood (PBMCs), collected 24 months after the transplant. The rearrangement joins TRBV9 to TRBJ2-5; TRBD2 matches at 14 bases. The receptor's source is a human patient who received a combined kidney and bone marrow transplant. Some T cells may originate from the graft donor. The CDR3 coding sequence is TGTGCCAGCAGCGCGACTAGCGGGGGGGGAGAGACCCAGTACTTC. Its protein is CASSATSGGGETQYF.